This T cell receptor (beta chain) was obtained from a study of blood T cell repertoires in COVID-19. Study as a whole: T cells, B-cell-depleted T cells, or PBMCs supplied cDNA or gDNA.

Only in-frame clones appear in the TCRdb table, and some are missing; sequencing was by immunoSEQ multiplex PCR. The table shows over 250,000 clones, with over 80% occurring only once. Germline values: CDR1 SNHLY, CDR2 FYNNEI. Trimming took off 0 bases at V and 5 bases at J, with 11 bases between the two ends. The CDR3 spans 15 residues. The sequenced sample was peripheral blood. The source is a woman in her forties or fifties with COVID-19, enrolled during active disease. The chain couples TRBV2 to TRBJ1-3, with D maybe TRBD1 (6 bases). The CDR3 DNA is TGTGCCAGCAGTGAAGCGTTGGGGGCGCGAAACACCATATATTTT. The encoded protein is CASSEALGARNTIYF.